Listed below are T cell receptor beta chains from one sample, sequenced in a study of patients and donors after allogeneic stem cell transplantation. Each CDR3 protein is one row after TCRdb ran MiXCR on the RT-PCR reads. Here the sample spans roughly 880,000 distinct CDR3 sequences, about a sixth being singletons. The sequenced sample was blood, either unsorted or a sorted T cell fraction (not recorded which). The source of these receptors is a human donor who was either an allogeneic HSCT recipient or a stem cell or donor lymphocyte infusion donor (not recorded which). It is not recorded whose cells these are; they may come from a transplant donor. Each CDR3 is given with its conserved first and last residue. The D gene is left open where the match is weak. The size of a clone is reported for some rows only, either as once, few or many, or as a class for expanded clones.

D gene	J gene	V gene	clone size	CDR3 DNA	CDR3 protein
-	TRBJ2-5	TRBV20-1	-	TGCAGTGCTAGAGATTTCCAGGGGGGGAAAGAGACCCAGTACTTC	CSARDFQGGKETQYF
TRBD1	TRBJ2-1	TRBV7-3	few	TGTGCCAGCAGCTTAACACCAAAGGGACAGGGTTTTGCCAATGAGCAGTTCTTC	CASSLTPKGQGFANEQFF
TRBD2	TRBJ2-3	TRBV6-1	few	TGTGCCAGCGCGGGACTAGCGGGAGGAGGGACAGATACGCAGTATTTT	CASAGLAGGGTDTQYF
-	TRBJ2-5	TRBV6-2/TRBV6-3	few	TGTGCCAGCAGTTCTTGGCGGACTTCGGCGGGGGAGACCCAGTACTTC	CASSSWRTSAGETQYF
TRBD1	TRBJ1-5	TRBV20-1	few	TGCAGTGCTCACCGGGACAGAGTCCTTAGCAATCAGCCCCAGCATTTT	CSAHRDRVLSNQPQHF
-	TRBJ2-1	TRBV4-2	-	TGTGCCAGCAGCCTTAGGGAGAGGGGCAATTACAATGAGCAGTTCTTC	CASSLRERGNYNEQFF
TRBD2	TRBJ2-1	TRBV20-1	-	TGCAGTGCTCCGGTTCTAGCGGGGGGATACAATGAGCAGTTCTTC	CSAPVLAGGYNEQFF
-	TRBJ2-2	TRBV4-3	few	TGCGCCAGCAGCCAAGAATCTGGCGGGGAGCTGTTTTTT	CASSQESGGELFF
TRBD1	TRBJ1-1	TRBV20-1	few	TGCAGTGCTTCCAGGGGGGACACTGAAGCTTTCTTT	CSASRGDTEAFF
-	TRBJ1-5	TRBV3-1	-	TGTGCCAGCAGCCAACAGTGGGGAAGCAATCAGCCCCAGCATTTT	CASSQQWGSNQPQHF
-	TRBJ1-3	TRBV29-1	-	TGCAGCGTCGCGACAGATGGAAACACCATATATTTT	CSVATDGNTIYF
-	TRBJ2-1	TRBV9	-	TGTGCCAGCAGCTACCGGGACGGGGGCGAGCAGTTCTTC	CASSYRDGGEQFF
-	TRBJ2-5	TRBV11-2	-	TGTGCCAGCAGCGTCTTGGCCTTTTGGTGGGAGAGACTTCAAGAGACCCAGTACTTC	CASSVLAFWWERLQETQYF
-	TRBJ2-7	TRBV6-2/TRBV6-3	-	TGTGCCAGCAGTTACGCTGGGGGGAACTACGAGCAGTACTTC	CASSYAGGNYEQYF
TRBD1	TRBJ1-1	TRBV29-1	few	TGCAGCGTTGAAGAGATAGGGACAGGGGACACTGAAGCTTTCTTT	CSVEEIGTGDTEAFF
TRBD2	TRBJ2-1	TRBV12-3/TRBV12-4	-	TGTGCCAGCAGTTTTCGTCACGGGGAGGGCCTCAATGAGCAGTTCTTC	CASSFRHGEGLNEQFF
-	TRBJ2-5	TRBV7-9	few	TGTGCCAGCAGCTTAGTAGACAGGAATCGGAAGACCCAGTACTTC	CASSLVDRNRKTQYF
-	TRBJ2-3	TRBV21-1	few	TGTGCCAGCAGTCTTCAGGGGGGACTAGCGCGAAATACGCAGTATTTT	CASSLQGGLARNTQYF
TRBD1	TRBJ2-1	TRBV6-1	-	TGTGCCAGCACCCGGGACAGGGGTTACAATGAGCAGTTCTTC	CASTRDRGYNEQFF
-	TRBJ1-6	TRBV19	-	TGTGCCAGTACTGCCGTAGCTAATTCACCCCTCCACTTT	CASTAVANSPLHF
-	TRBJ1-1	TRBV5-1	few	TGCGCCAGCAGCCCCGAGGGTAGCGGTGAAGCTTTCTTT	CASSPEGSGEAFF
-	TRBJ1-1	TRBV2	-	TGTGCCAGAAGGGAGCGGACATTAAACACTGAAGCTTTCTTT	CARRERTLNTEAFF
-	TRBJ1-3	TRBV12-3/TRBV12-4	many	TGTGCCAGCAGGGAATCTGGAAACACCATATATTTT	CASRESGNTIYF
TRBD2	TRBJ2-2	TRBV24-1	few	TGTGCCACCAGTGATGGGAGGGCTGCTTTCTCCGGGGAGCTGTTTTTT	CATSDGRAAFSGELFF
-	TRBJ2-3	TRBV15	-	TGTGCCACCAGCAGAGTCGGTCGGGGGACAGATACGCAGTATTTT	CATSRVGRGTDTQYF
TRBD1	TRBJ1-5	TRBV12-3/TRBV12-4	-	TGTGCCAGCACCGTCACACAGGGGGGAACTCAGCCCCAGCATTTT	CASTVTQGGTQPQHF
TRBD1	TRBJ2-3	TRBV12-3/TRBV12-4	-	TGTGCCAGCAGGACCGGGACAGATAGCACAGATACGCAGTATTTT	CASRTGTDSTDTQYF
TRBD1	TRBJ2-4	TRBV24-1	few	TGTGCCACCAGTGATTCCAGGACAGGTCACCTAGGGATTCAGTACTTC	CATSDSRTGHLGIQYF
-	TRBJ1-1	TRBV5-1	-	TGCGCCAGCAGCTTGGATGGCAGGGAAGCTTTCTTT	CASSLDGREAFF
-	TRBJ1-2	TRBV20-1	-	TGCAGTGCTGTCACAGGAGGTTTTACATATGGCTACACCTTC	CSAVTGGFTYGYTF
TRBD1	TRBJ2-7	TRBV12-3/TRBV12-4	few	TGTGCCAGCAGTTACTGGACAGGGGTCTACGAGCAGTACTTC	CASSYWTGVYEQYF
-	TRBJ2-2	TRBV12-3/TRBV12-4	-	TGTGCCAGCAGTATAGTCCCCGGGGAGCTGTTTTTT	CASSIVPGELFF
TRBD2	TRBJ2-5	TRBV20-1	-	TGCAGTGCTAGAGATCGCTTTGGACTAGGGGAAGAGACCCAGTACTTC	CSARDRFGLGEETQYF
TRBD2	TRBJ2-7	TRBV4-2	-	TGTGCCAGCAGCCAAGATCGTCCTAGCGGGTATTACGAGCAGTACTTC	CASSQDRPSGYYEQYF
-	TRBJ2-6	TRBV20-1	few	TGCAGTGCTAGACAGGGACTGTCTGGGGCCAACGTCCTGACTTTC	CSARQGLSGANVLTF
TRBD1	TRBJ1-4	TRBV6-1	few	TGTGCCAGCAGTGCGGGACAGATCAATGAAAAACTGTTTTTT	CASSAGQINEKLFF
-	TRBJ1-1	TRBV6-5	few	TGTGCCAGCAGTTACGGGAGGGGAAACACTGAAGCTTTCTTT	CASSYGRGNTEAFF
-	TRBJ2-4	TRBV5-6	-	TGTGCCAGCAGACCCAGGGGGGTCAAAAACATTCAGTACTTC	CASRPRGVKNIQYF
-	TRBJ2-1	TRBV4-3	few	TGCGCCAGCAGCCAGACTAGAAACTCCTACAATGAGCAGTTCTTC	CASSQTRNSYNEQFF
TRBD2	TRBJ2-2	TRBV20-1	few	TGCAGTGCAAAAGCGGGACTAGCGACGAACACCGGGGAGCTGTTTTTT	CSAKAGLATNTGELFF
-	TRBJ2-1	TRBV3-1	-	TGTGCCAGCAGCCAGACCCACGGTTACTCCTACAATGAGCAGTTCTTC	CASSQTHGYSYNEQFF
-	TRBJ1-5	TRBV20-1	-	TGCAGTGCTAGAGATAACAGTCGTTCGTGGGGGCGCAATCAGCCCCAGCATTTT	CSARDNSRSWGRNQPQHF
TRBD1	TRBJ1-2	TRBV20-1	-	TGCAGTGCTGAGGGCTCGGGAGGGGGCCACATTGAGTATGGCTACACCTTC	CSAEGSGGGHIEYGYTF
TRBD1	TRBJ2-5	TRBV12-3/TRBV12-4	-	TGTGCCAGCACCAAACAGGGGAACCAAGAGACCCAGTACTTC	CASTKQGNQETQYF
-	TRBJ1-1	TRBV10-3	-	TGTGCCATCAGTGACCCTCCAGGGCTCAACACTGAAGCTTTCTTT	CAISDPPGLNTEAFF
-	TRBJ1-2	TRBV2	-	TGTGCCAGCATTCCGGGGAGGGGCTACACCTTC	CASIPGRGYTF
TRBD2	TRBJ2-7	TRBV4-1	-	TGCGCCAGCAGCCAGTCCGGAAAGCTAGCGGCCTACGAGCAGTACTTC	CASSQSGKLAAYEQYF
-	TRBJ2-1	TRBV7-2	-	TGTGCCAGCAGCTTAGGACCCCGGGTTGAGCAGTTCTTC	CASSLGPRVEQFF
TRBD1	TRBJ1-1	TRBV29-1	-	TGCAGCGTACGTACGGGACAGGGAAACACTGAAGCTTTCTTT	CSVRTGQGNTEAFF
TRBD1	TRBJ2-7	TRBV30	-	TGTGCCTGGGCGACAGGGGACGAGCAGTACTTC	CAWATGDEQYF
-	TRBJ2-7	TRBV6-2/TRBV6-3	few	TGTGCCAGCAGCCTACTCAGGTACGAGCAGTACTTC	CASSLLRYEQYF
-	TRBJ1-2	TRBV5-1	-	-	CASSFGEGYGYTF
TRBD1	TRBJ2-7	TRBV5-1	-	TGCGCCAGCAGCTTGGCCGGGACAGGGGGCGAGCAGTACTTC	CASSLAGTGGEQYF
-	TRBJ2-2	TRBV6-1	-	TGTGCCACCTTTTCGGGTGCCTTGGGCGGGGAGCTGTTTTTT	CATFSGALGGELFF
-	TRBJ2-5	TRBV25-1	-	TGTGCCAGCACTCAGGGAGACGGACAAGAGACCCAGTACTTC	CASTQGDGQETQYF